Shown below are 27 T cell receptor beta chains from a single sample sequenced in a study of CD8 T cells in Susac syndrome. Reverse transcription of about 0.5 to 1 ug RNA was carried out with random hexamers. TCRdb used MiXCR to reprocess the immunoSEQ multiplex PCR reads, holding one entry per CDR3 protein. Of tens of thousands of distinct CDR3 sequences listed, around 90% are singletons. The sequencing sample was made of CD8+ T cells from PBMCs. The source is a human donor with multiple sclerosis.

The chain links TRBV12-5 to TRBJ2-7; perhaps TRBD1 as D (5 bases). Germline CDR1 reads LGHNT; CDR2 reads FRNRAP. V was shortened by 5 bases and J by 6 bases, with 17 bases between the two germline ends. There are 14 residues in the CDR3. The CDR3 DNA reads as TGTGCTAGTGGTCCCTCACACAGGTCCGCCGAGCAGTACTTC. Protein: CASGPSHRSAEQYF.

This sequence joins TRBV20-1 and TRBJ2-7, with D uncertain. Germline V gene data show CDR1 as DFQATT and CDR2 as SNEGSKA (reference sequence). CDR3 length equals 13 residues. V was clipped by 1 base and J by 0 bases, with 7 bases between them. CDR3 bases: TGCAGTGCTAGAGCCTACCTCTCCTACGAGCAGTACTTC. The encoded protein is CSARAYLSYEQYF.

The chain employs TRBV5-1 and TRBJ1-2; D might be TRBD1 (6 bases). The CDR3 covers 15 residues. CDR1 is SGHRS, CDR2 YFSETQ, per germline. The V end lost 1 base, the J end lost 6 bases, and 16 bases lay between the germline ends. The DNA of the CDR3 is TGCGCCAGCAGCTTGTACTCGGGGGGCGGAAATGGCTACACCTTC. This translates into CASSLYSGGGNGYTF.

The chain has TRBV14 and TRBJ2-2; D may be TRBD1 or TRBD2 (5 bases each). Germline loops: CDR1 SGHDN, CDR2 FVKESK. The germline V and J ends were trimmed by 3 bases and 14 bases, with 10 bases remaining between them. The CDR3 sequence is 11 residues long. The CDR3 reads CASSQGDGLFF. The CDR3 nucleotides read TGTGCCAGCAGCCAGGGGGATGGACTGTTTTTT.

The rearrangement uses TRBV7-8 and TRBJ1-2, with unresolved D. CDR1 is SGHVS and CDR2 is FQNEAQ in the germline V gene. V lost 0 bases and J 4 bases, leaving 15 bases between the germline ends. This CDR3 is 16 amino acids long. Written as DNA, the CDR3 is TGTGCCAGCAGCTTAGCGATGGGATCCGGGATCTATGGCTACACCTTC. Protein: CASSLAMGSGIYGYTF.

This rearrangement joins TRBV6-1 to TRBJ1-1; TRBD1 matches 8 bases. Trimming took 3 bases from V and 8 from J; bases not matched to a gene: 11. Germline loops: CDR1 MNHNS, CDR2 SASEGT. This CDR3 contains 15 residues. The CDR3 DNA sequence: TGTGCCAGCAGTGACAGTCGACAGGGGATGGACGAAGCTTTCTTT. Its translation: CASSDSRQGMDEAFF.

This clonotype has only one observation. The J gene is TRBJ2-5, the V gene TRBV28, with D perhaps matching TRBD1 (7 bases). Germline V gene sequence: CDR1 MDHEN, CDR2 SYDVKM. This CDR3 is built from 13 residues. Trimming shortened V by 6 bases and J by 3 bases, and 11 bases separated the two germline ends. The CDR3 sequence is CASSPRGEETQYF. The DNA for the CDR3 is TGTGCCAGCAGCCCCAGGGGGGAAGAGACCCAGTACTTC.

The chain employs TRBV11-2 and TRBJ1-1, with D maybe TRBD1 (5 bases). The germline V gene encodes CDR1 SGHAT and CDR2 FQNNGV. The CDR3 loop spans 15 amino acids. V was shortened by 8 bases and J by 3 bases, with 19 bases between the two germline ends. CDR3 DNA sequence: TGTGCCAGCGATCGCGGGGCGGAGGGGTACACTGAAGCTTTCTTT. Translated, it gives CASDRGAEGYTEAFF.

The chain carries TRBV25-1 and TRBJ1-4; D is unclear. Trimming cost V 3 bases and J 4 bases, with 6 bases left between them. The CDR3 spans 13 residues. The germline gives CDR1 MGHDK, CDR2 SYGVNS. The CDR3 DNA reads as TGTGCCAGCAGTGACGGGGTTAATGAAAAACTGTTTTTT. Translated, it gives CASSDGVNEKLFF.

The gene calls are TRBV6-6 and TRBJ1-4; 7 bases line up with TRBD1. The length of the CDR3 is 13 residues. The trim removed 8 bases at V and 5 bases at J, leaving 5 bases unmatched. CDR1 and CDR2 from the germline V gene are MNHNY and SVGAGI (reference sequence). In nucleotides, the CDR3 is TGTGCCAGCGGACCAGGGGGGAATGAAAAACTGTTTTTT. Amino acid sequence: CASGPGGNEKLFF.

This sequence joins TRBV27 and TRBJ1-2; perhaps TRBD1 as D (6 bases). This CDR3 contains 16 residues. The germline gives CDR1 MNHEY, CDR2 SMNVEV (reference sequence). The germline V and J ends were trimmed by 0 bases and 0 bases, with 11 bases remaining between them. CDR3 coding DNA: TGTGCCAGCAGTTTATCTTGGACAGTTCCTAACTATGGCTACACCTTC. It codes for CASSLSWTVPNYGYTF.

This clonotype was counted once. The V and J genes are TRBV12-3 or TRBV12-4 and TRBJ2-1; a possible D gene is TRBD2 (6 bases). V shed 7 bases and J shed 0 bases, with 16 bases lying between them. This CDR3 is built from 16 residues. In DNA, the CDR3 is TGTGCCAGCACCGTAGCGGAAACGAGCTCCTACAATGAGCAGTTCTTC. It is translated as CASTVAETSSYNEQFF.

The sample holds one count of this clonotype. The rearrangement links TRBV7-2 to TRBJ2-3, with 7 bases matching TRBD2. The J segment lost 1 base and the V segment lost 5 bases, leaving 3 bases of the junction unmatched. Germline-derived CDR1 and CDR2 are SGHTA and FQGNSA. The CDR3 is made up of 14 amino acids. This CDR3 reads CASSGRGGTDTQYF. The CDR3 DNA sequence: TGTGCCAGCAGCGGGAGGGGTGGCACAGATACGCAGTATTTT.

The rearrangement joins TRBV28 to TRBJ1-4; 7 bases fit TRBD1. V lost 6 bases to trimming and J lost 5 bases; unmatched junction nucleotides: 6. The CDR3 is made up of 14 amino acids. The germline V gene has CDR1 MDHEN and CDR2 SYDVKM. The CDR3 DNA follows: TGTGCCAGCAGCTCCGGACAGGAGAATGAAAAACTGTTTTTT. Its translation: CASSSGQENEKLFF.

This chain's CDR3 is CASSAGTGLSEAFF. CDR3 coding DNA: TGTGCCAGCAGCGCCGGGACAGGGCTCTCTGAAGCTTTCTTT. The chain couples TRBV11-2 to TRBJ1-1, with 9 bases aligning to TRBD1. The germline V gene has CDR1 SGHAT and CDR2 FQNNGV. The CDR3 is 14 residues long. The ends lost 5 bases at V and 6 bases at J; junction bases unmatched: 7.

The chain links TRBV10-2 to TRBJ2-5; no reliable D call. This CDR3 has 13 residues. Trimming cost V 4 bases and J 1 base, with 7 bases left between them. The V gene's germline CDR1 is WSHSY and CDR2 SAAADI. The CDR3 spells CASSVGPQETQYF. The CDR3 DNA reads as TGCGCCAGCAGTGTCGGACCCCAAGAGACCCAGTACTTC.

The chain's CDR3 is CSVVTGGDEQYF. CDR3 DNA: TGCAGCGTAGTGACAGGGGGCGACGAGCAGTACTTC. The chain joins TRBV29-1 to TRBJ2-7, with 10 bases aligning to TRBD1. The CDR3 is made up of 12 amino acids. The J segment lost 5 bases and the V segment lost 6 bases, leaving 4 bases of the junction unmatched. Per the germline V gene, CDR1 is SQVTM and CDR2 is ANQGSEA.

The chain has TRBV7-3 and TRBJ2-1, with 14 bases matching TRBD2. Germline V gene data show CDR1 as SGHTA and CDR2 as FQGTGA. After removal of 4 bases from V and 8 bases from J, the junction contained 7 bases not matched to a gene. This CDR3 is 16 amino acids long. CDR3 DNA sequence: TGTGCCAGCAGCTCCCAGGGACTAGCGGGAGTGGATGAGCAGTTCTTC. Residues: CASSSQGLAGVDEQFF.

The chain has TRBV12-3 or TRBV12-4 and TRBJ2-5; D not resolved. With 6 bases removed from V and 4 bases from J, the gap between germline ends came to 12 bases. This CDR3 has 13 amino acids. The CDR3 reads CASSSYLGETQYF. For the CDR3, the DNA is TGTGCCAGCAGCTCCTACTTGGGAGAGACCCAGTACTTC.

The genes are TRBV6-5 and TRBJ2-4; 7 positions agree with TRBD1. Trimming removed 0 bases from V and 5 bases from J; junction bases left unmatched: 4. The CDR3 is made up of 15 amino acids. CDR1 and CDR2 (germline): MNHEY, SVGAGI. Written as DNA, the CDR3 is TGTGCCAGCAGTTACTCCCGGGGACAGCAAAACATTCAGTACTTC. Translating gives CASSYSRGQQNIQYF.

This clonotype came up once. The chain has TRBV7-6 and TRBJ2-5; tentative D call: TRBD1 (6 bases). The CDR3 spans 16 residues. Germline CDR1 SGHVS, CDR2 FNYEAQ. Deletions cut 2 bases from V and 1 base from J, with 14 bases between. Written as DNA, the CDR3 is TGTGCCAGCAGCTTAATACAGGGAGAGCTCCAAGAGACCCAGTACTTC. Translating gives CASSLIQGELQETQYF.

This clonotype has just a few counts. This chain uses TRBV7-9 with TRBJ2-5; D is undetermined. Trimming took 1 base from V and 3 from J, leaving 9 bases between them. This CDR3 spans 14 amino acids. CDR1 is SEHNR and CDR2 is FQNEAQ in the germline V gene (reference sequence). This CDR3 reads CASSLVAHEETQYF. CDR3 sequence (DNA): TGTGCCAGCAGCTTAGTTGCCCATGAAGAGACCCAGTACTTC.

The chain recombines TRBV19 with TRBJ2-7; no reliable D call. CDR1 is LNHDA, CDR2 SQIVND, per germline (reference sequence). This CDR3 contains 10 residues. V dropped 5 bases and J dropped 5 bases, with 4 bases sitting between them. The CDR3 bases are TGTGCCAGTAGTGGTCACGAGCAGTACTTC. Protein product: CASSGHEQYF. Supplemented by reference TRBV19 and TRBJ2-7, the full variable domain reads DGGITQSPKYLFRKEGQNVTLSCEQNLNHDAMYWYRQDPGQGLRLIYYSQIVNDFQKGDIAEGYSVSREKKESFPLTVTSAQKNPTAFYLCASSGHEQYFGPGTRLTVT.

V usage is TRBV11-2 and J usage is TRBJ2-2, with 7 bases fitting TRBD1. J was trimmed by 1 base and V by 4 bases; bases with no gene match: 6. Per germline, CDR1 SGHAT and CDR2 FQNNGV. CDR3 size: 16 residues. The CDR3 DNA sequence: TGTGCCAGCAGCTCCAGACAGGGATTGAACACCGGGGAGCTGTTTTTT. The encoded protein is CASSSRQGLNTGELFF.

The genes are TRBV5-1 and TRBJ2-7; no definite D call. The germline V gene has CDR1 SGHRS and CDR2 YFSETQ. The CDR3 contains 12 residues. Trimming cost V 2 bases and J 6 bases, with 9 bases left between them. The CDR3 DNA is TGCGCCAGCAGCTTTTTGGGATTCGAGCAGTACTTC. This translates into CASSFLGFEQYF.

This rearrangement joins TRBV27 to TRBJ1-1, with TRBD1 matching 7 bases. Germline CDR1 reads MNHEY; CDR2 reads SMNVEV (reference sequence). The CDR3 covers 15 residues. V shed 5 bases, J shed 4 bases, and the junction held 10 bases outside the gene matches. The CDR3 sequence: CASSPTGWRSTEAFF. DNA of the CDR3: TGTGCCAGCAGTCCGACAGGGTGGCGGAGCACTGAAGCTTTCTTT.

This rearrangement joins TRBV9 to TRBJ2-3; 10 nucleotides agree with TRBD2. J lost 1 base, V lost 0 bases, and 5 bases had no gene match. CDR3 size: 17 residues. CDR1 and CDR2 from the germline V gene are SGDLS and YYNGEE. CDR3 amino acids: CASSVAPSGGGTDTQYF. The CDR3 nucleotides are TGTGCCAGCAGCGTAGCCCCGAGCGGGGGGGGCACAGATACGCAGTATTTT.